Shown below are 20 T cell receptor beta chains from a single sample sequenced in a study of CD8 T cells in ankylosing spondylitis. TCRdb itself ran the 5' RACE reads through MiXCR, one entry per CDR3 protein. The profile shows about 240,000 distinct CDR3 sequences, roughly 8.2% of them singletons. The sequenced material came from blood, either unsorted or a sorted T cell fraction (not recorded which). The source of these receptors is a female donor with ankylosing spondylitis or in good health (not recorded which).

This clonotype has just a few counts. The rearrangement uses TRBV2 and TRBJ2-2; either TRBD1 or TRBD2 may fit D (5 bases each). The CDR3 consists of 14 residues. Trimming removed 5 bases at V and 7 bases at J, with 14 bases between. The germline V gene encodes CDR1 SNHLY and CDR2 FYNNEI. The CDR3 DNA sequence: TGTGCCAGCAGTTACGGGACCGCGGTCGGGGAGCTGTTTTTT. It encodes CASSYGTAVGELFF.

There are many counts of this clonotype. The rearrangement uses TRBV20-1 and TRBJ2-1, with 8 bases lining up with TRBD2. Germline CDR1 and CDR2: DFQATT and SNEGSKA (reference sequence). This CDR3 has 14 amino acids. V was clipped by 7 bases and J by 0 bases; unmatched bases: 5. The CDR3 nucleotides are TGCAGTGGGGCGGGAGGCAGCTCCTACAATGAGCAGTTCTTC. Its protein product is CSGAGGSSYNEQFF.

This clonotype was observed a handful of times. The J gene is TRBJ1-4, the V gene TRBV28; tentatively, D is TRBD1 (6 bases). The CDR3 contains 16 residues. Germline lookup yields CDR1 MDHEN and CDR2 SYDVKM. Trimming shortened V by 3 bases and J by 0 bases, and 11 bases separated the two germline ends. The CDR3 DNA reads as TGTGCCAGCAGTTTGACACGGACAGCAACTAATGAAAAACTGTTTTTT. It yields the protein CASSLTRTATNEKLFF.

This clonotype was seen repeatedly, ten times or more. The chain uses TRBV5-1 and TRBJ1-1; D perhaps matches TRBD1 (6 bases). V gave up 5 bases and J gave up 6 bases, with 14 bases separating them. The CDR3 contains 13 residues. Germline lookup yields CDR1 SGHRS and CDR2 YFSETQ. CDR3 DNA sequence: TGCGCCAGCAGTTCCCTACAGGGTTCTGAAGCTTTCTTT. Protein: CASSSLQGSEAFF.

There are many counts of this clonotype. The chain couples TRBV2 to TRBJ2-1; D is perhaps TRBD2 (7 bases). The germline V gene encodes CDR1 SNHLY and CDR2 FYNNEI. V dropped 11 bases and J dropped 0 bases, with 17 bases sitting between them. The CDR3 covers 15 residues. The DNA of the CDR3 is TGTGCCGGAGAAGGGGGGGGAAGCTCCTACAATGAGCAGTTCTTC. This gives the protein CAGEGGGSSYNEQFF.

In this sample, this clonotype turned up many times. J is TRBJ1-4 and V is TRBV29-1; D is undetermined. Trimming removed 7 bases at V and 11 bases at J, with 14 bases between. Per the germline V gene, CDR1 is SQVTM and CDR2 is ANQGSEA. CDR3 length: 11 amino acids. The CDR3: CSGHMGKKLFF. CDR3 nucleotides: TGCAGCGGCCACATGGGCAAGAAACTGTTTTTT.

Details on this clonotype: Just one base apart from a much larger clone, this may be a read error. This chain connects TRBV7-9 to TRBJ2-5; D ambiguous. With 1 base removed from V and 3 bases from J, the gap between germline ends came to 12 bases. The CDR3 has 15 residues. Germline V gene lookup returns CDR1 SEHNR and CDR2 FQNEAQ (reference sequence). In DNA form, the CDR3 reads TGTGCCAGCAGCTTAGGGCTCCAGATGGAAGAGACCCAGTACTTC. Protein sequence: CASSLGLQMEETQYF.

This clonotype was counted ten times or more. CDR3 loop: CASSYHPGANDYNEQFF. In DNA form, the CDR3 reads TGTGCCAGCAGTTATCACCCGGGAGCGAATGACTACAATGAGCAGTTCTTC. The chain couples TRBV6-2 or TRBV6-3 to TRBJ2-1; D possibly corresponds to TRBD2 (6 bases). Germline values: CDR1 MNHEY, CDR2 SVGEGT. Trimming cost V 3 bases and J 3 bases, with 18 bases left between them. The CDR3 extends over 17 amino acids.

This clonotype has ten or more counts. The genes are TRBV10-3 and TRBJ2-3; no clear D gene. The CDR3 consists of 11 residues. Trimming took off 3 bases at V and 6 bases at J, with 4 bases between the two ends. Germline V gene lookup returns CDR1 ENHRY and CDR2 SYGVKD. The CDR3 is CAISEADTQYF. The CDR3 DNA is TGTGCCATCAGTGAAGCCGATACGCAGTATTTT.

Many counts were recorded for this clonotype. V usage is TRBV7-2 and J usage is TRBJ2-3, with 13 bases aligning to TRBD2. This CDR3 spans 16 amino acids. Germline CDR1 SGHTA, CDR2 FQGNSA. After removal of 6 bases from V and 1 base from J, the junction contained 4 bases not matched to a gene. The CDR3 loop is CASSPGLAGGTDTQYF. As DNA, the CDR3 is TGTGCCAGCAGTCCTGGACTAGCGGGAGGCACAGATACGCAGTATTTT.

This clonotype occurred many times. The chain joins TRBV5-1 to TRBJ1-5; weak D call: TRBD1 (5 bases). The V end lost 5 bases, the J end lost 2 bases, and 14 bases lay between the germline ends. Germline V CDR1 and CDR2: SGHRS, YFSETQ. The CDR3 extends over 15 amino acids. The CDR3, as DNA: TGCGCCAGCAGGCTAGGGGTTGCGGGCAATCAGCCCCAGCATTTT. Amino acid sequence: CASRLGVAGNQPQHF. The entire variable domain, with the rest obtained from reference TRBV5-1 and TRBJ1-5, is as follows: KAGVTQTPRYLIKTRGQQVTLSCSPISGHRSVSWYQQTPGQGLQFLFEYFSETQRNKGNFPGRFSGRQFSNSRSEMNVSTLELGDSALYLCASRLGVAGNQPQHFGDGTRLSIL.

This clonotype was observed at least ten times. This rearrangement joins TRBV7-2 to TRBJ1-4; D is ambiguous. Trimming cost V 2 bases and J 3 bases, with 13 bases left between them. Germline assignment: CDR1 SGHTA and CDR2 FQGNSA. CDR3 size: 16 residues. CDR3 sequence: CASSLSGRVANEKLFF. The DNA for the CDR3 is TGTGCCAGCAGCTTATCGGGGAGAGTAGCTAATGAAAAACTGTTTTTT.

Ten or more counts support this clonotype. The genes are TRBV29-1 and TRBJ2-7, with a possible D match to TRBD1 (6 bases). CDR3 length: 14 amino acids. Trimming shortened V by 1 base and J by 2 bases, and 12 bases separated the two germline ends. The germline CDR1 and CDR2 sequences are SQVTM and ANQGSEA. CDR3 DNA sequence: TGCAGCGTTGAAGGCCCCGGGACACCCTACGAGCAGTACTTC. Translated, it gives CSVEGPGTPYEQYF.

This clonotype was recorded many times. The CDR3 DNA follows: TGCAGTGCCCTTAGCGGGCAGGGTGCCCTCAATGAGCAGTTCTTC. It codes for CSALSGQGALNEQFF. The chain carries TRBV20-1 and TRBJ2-1, with 7 bases aligning to TRBD2. The CDR3 length is 15 residues. Trimming cost V 6 bases and J 6 bases; bases outside gene matches: 14. Per the germline V gene, CDR1 is DFQATT and CDR2 is SNEGSKA (reference sequence).

This clonotype has just a few counts. The chain employs TRBV29-1 and TRBJ2-7, with 11 bases lining up with TRBD1. With 0 bases clipped from V and 6 bases from J, the junction kept 4 bases outside the gene matches. Germline CDR1 and CDR2: SQVTM and ANQGSEA. The CDR3 totals 14 residues. CDR3 loop: CSVEEGTGGTEQYF. CDR3 nucleotides: TGCAGCGTTGAAGAGGGGACAGGGGGAACCGAGCAGTACTTC.

This clonotype has at least ten counts. V usage is TRBV9 and J usage is TRBJ1-1, with 7 nucleotides matching TRBD1. Looked up from germline, CDR1 is SGDLS and CDR2 is YYNGEE. Trimming cost V 0 bases and J 1 base; bases outside gene matches: 6. This CDR3 is 16 amino acids long. Here the CDR3 reads CASSVVPAGGNTEAFF. DNA of the CDR3: TGTGCCAGCAGCGTAGTCCCGGCAGGGGGGAACACTGAAGCTTTCTTT.

In its sample, this clonotype was seen many times. The chain is built from TRBV5-1 and TRBJ2-7; D gene ambiguous. V was cut by 4 bases and J by 4 bases, with 12 bases left in between. The CDR3 spans 13 residues. Germline values: CDR1 SGHRS, CDR2 YFSETQ. CDR3 coding DNA: TGCGCCAGCAGCCCGCGTACGAATTACGAGCAGTACTTC. The encoded protein is CASSPRTNYEQYF.

J is TRBJ1-2 and V is TRBV24-1; no clear D gene. Trimming shortened V by 3 bases and J by 4 bases, and 8 bases separated the two germline ends. The CDR3 runs to 13 residues. Germline CDR1 KGHDR, CDR2 SFDVKD. CDR3 residues: CATSDVTGYGYTF. For the CDR3, the DNA is TGTGCCACCAGTGATGTGACCGGCTATGGCTACACCTTC.

This clonotype occurred a few times. The V call is TRBV5-1, the J call TRBJ1-1; TRBD1 agrees at 8 bases. Per germline, CDR1 SGHRS and CDR2 YFSETQ. CDR3 length: 17 residues. The trim removed 4 bases at V and 4 bases at J, leaving 15 bases unmatched. DNA of the CDR3: TGCGCCAGCAGCCCGGGACAGGAACTTGTTCAGGGCACTGAAGCTTTCTTT. Translated, it gives CASSPGQELVQGTEAFF.

This clonotype was seen ten or more times. V and J are TRBV9 and TRBJ2-7; D not certain. The CDR3 spans 13 residues. In germline, CDR1 is SGDLS, CDR2 YYNGEE. Trimming took off 2 bases at V and 7 bases at J, with 13 bases between the two ends. The CDR3 DNA sequence: TGTGCCAGCAGCGTCGCCGCCGAGAGGGAGCAGTACTTC. It codes for CASSVAAEREQYF.